This TCR beta chain was sequenced during a study of CD8+ T cells in alopecia areata. V was clipped by 1 base and J by 1 base, with 10 bases between them. The germline V gene encodes CDR1 SEHNR and CDR2 FQNEAQ (reference sequence). The CDR3 covers 15 residues. General study points: Researchers reported that TCR sharing among patients proved less clear than in mice, possibly HLA-linked.

Points on this clone: The antigen remains undetermined.

RNA, once extracted, was reverse transcribed into cDNA for use as the sequencing template. Method: immunoSEQ multiplex PCR; TCRdb's copy keeps in-frame clones and lacks some. Altogether about 120,000 clones are present, approximately 58% being singletons, with the ten largest covering roughly 3.1%. Source material: CD4+ T cells sorted from blood. The chain has TRBV7-9 and TRBJ1-1, with a possible D match to TRBD1 (5 bases). The receptor comes from a human donor in good health. The CDR3 reads CASSLEAGRNTEAFF. CDR3 in DNA: TGTGCCAGCAGCTTAGAGGCAGGGCGGAACACTGAAGCTTTCTTT.